These 32 T cell receptor beta chains share one sample of origin, sequenced in a study of T cells in localized non-small cell lung cancer. The assay was immunoSEQ multiplex PCR, and TCRdb's table has in-frame clones only and misses some. The sample records 30,000 to 35,000 clones, 85% to 90% being singletons. The sequenced sample was peripheral blood, obtained before any cancer treatment. These receptors were collected from a female donor of 60 years or more with stage I lung adenocarcinoma.

This chain links TRBV6-5 with TRBJ2-7; D unclear. The CDR3 covers 12 residues. Germline V gene data show CDR1 as MNHEY and CDR2 as SVGAGI. The germline V and J ends were trimmed by 7 bases and 2 bases, with 9 bases remaining between them. The CDR3 is CASTSYTYEQYF. As DNA, the CDR3 is TGTGCCAGCACCTCGTACACCTACGAGCAGTACTTC.

This chain links TRBV7-8 with TRBJ2-2, with a weak D call TRBD2 (5 bases). Germline CDR1 SGHVS, CDR2 FQNEAQ. V was shortened by 5 bases and J by 1 base, with 14 bases between the two germline ends. The CDR3 is 16 residues long. The CDR3 loop is CASSRGSLMNTGELFF. CDR3 DNA sequence: TGTGCCAGCAGCCGCGGGTCCCTGATGAACACCGGGGAGCTGTTTTTT.

This chain links TRBV7-9 with TRBJ1-1, with 7 bases matching TRBD1. The CDR3 totals 14 residues. V trimming: 5 bases; J trimming: 8 bases; junction bases outside the gene matches: 11. Germline V lookup: CDR1 SEHNR, CDR2 FQNEAQ (reference sequence). The CDR3 coding sequence is TGTGCCAGCAGCCCCCAACCGGGACAGAAAGAAGCTTTCTTT. As protein: CASSPQPGQKEAFF.

This clone showed up just once. CDR3 region: CASSFGQGDSEQYF. CDR3 nucleotide sequence: TGCGCCAGCAGCTTCGGACAGGGGGATTCCGAGCAGTACTTC. The rearrangement uses TRBV5-1 and TRBJ2-7, with 10 bases fitting TRBD1. Looked up from germline, CDR1 is SGHRS and CDR2 is YFSETQ. With 2 bases clipped from V and 6 bases from J, the junction kept 5 bases outside the gene matches. The CDR3 is 14 residues long.

J is TRBJ2-1 and V is TRBV7-3, with 12 bases fitting TRBD2. Per the germline V gene, CDR1 is SGHTA and CDR2 is FQGTGA. J lost 4 bases, V lost 5 bases, and 6 bases had no gene match. The CDR3 totals 16 residues. CDR3 bases: TGTGCCAGCAGCGCGGGGACTAGCGGGCTATACAATGAGCAGTTCTTC. Translating it yields CASSAGTSGLYNEQFF.

The chain links TRBV5-5 to TRBJ2-2, with D tentatively TRBD1 (5 bases). V was cut by 3 bases and J by 6 bases, with 12 bases left in between. CDR1 is SGHKS and CDR2 is YYEKEE in the germline V gene (reference sequence). The CDR3 has 14 amino acids. CDR3 nucleotides: TGTGCCAGCAGCTCGACGTGGGGCCCCGGGGAGCTGTTTTTT. It yields the protein CASSSTWGPGELFF.

V gene TRBV12-5 combines with J gene TRBJ2-1; 9 nucleotides line up with TRBD1. The CDR3 covers 16 residues. Germline trimming cut 3 bases from V and 3 bases from J; bases unmatched to any gene: 6. Germline V gives CDR1 LGHNT, CDR2 FRNRAP. Written as DNA, the CDR3 is TGTGCTAGTGGTTTAACAGGGGGCCACGACTACAATGAGCAGTTCTTC. Protein: CASGLTGGHDYNEQFF.

The chain employs TRBV5-1 and TRBJ2-1; D possibly corresponds to TRBD2 (6 bases). In germline, CDR1 is SGHRS, CDR2 YFSETQ. The V end was cut by 1 base, the J end by 2 bases, with 10 bases between. The CDR3 consists of 15 residues. The CDR3: CASSLNSGPYNEQFF. The CDR3 coding sequence is TGCGCCAGCAGCTTGAACAGCGGGCCCTACAATGAGCAGTTCTTC.

The rearrangement joins TRBV7-2 to TRBJ1-3, with TRBD1 as a possible D gene (5 bases). The CDR3 is made up of 15 amino acids. The V end lost 5 bases, the J end lost 4 bases, and 15 bases lay between the germline ends. CDR1 and CDR2 (germline): SGHTA, FQGNSA. The CDR3 DNA reads TGTGCCAGCAGCACCCTTTGGGGGGAAGGAAACACCATATATTTT. Amino acid sequence: CASSTLWGEGNTIYF. The whole variable domain, remainder taken from reference TRBV7-2 and TRBJ1-3, is GAGVSQSPSNKVTEKGKDVELRCDPISGHTALYWYRQSLGQGLEFLIYFQGNSAPDKSGLPSDRFSAERTGGSVSTLTIQRTQQEDSAVYLCASSTLWGEGNTIYFGEGSWLTVV.

The rearrangement uses TRBV5-6 and TRBJ2-2; a possible D gene is TRBD1 (5 bases). CDR1 is SGHDT and CDR2 is YYEEEE in the germline V gene. V shed 2 bases and J shed 2 bases, with 10 bases lying between them. The CDR3 contains 15 residues. CDR3 sequence: CASSLLQANTGELFF. CDR3 nucleotides: TGTGCCAGCAGCTTATTACAGGCCAACACCGGGGAGCTGTTTTTT. The full variable domain, with the rest looked up from reference TRBV5-6 and TRBJ2-2, is DAGVTQSPTHLIKTRGQQVTLRCSPKSGHDTVSWYQQALGQGPQFIFQYYEEEERQRGNFPDRFSGHQFPNYSSELNVNALLLGDSALYLCASSLLQANTGELFFGEGSRLTVL.

The chain combines TRBV28 with TRBJ2-6; D is undetermined. Deletions cut 4 bases from V and 4 bases from J, with 8 bases between. The CDR3 loop spans 14 amino acids. CDR1 MDHEN and CDR2 SYDVKM come from the germline V gene. The DNA for the CDR3 is TGTGCCAGCAGTTCGGACGGGGGGGCCAACGTCCTGACTTTC. This encodes CASSSDGGANVLTF. Supplemented by reference TRBV28 and TRBJ2-6, the full variable domain reads DVKVTQSSRYLVKRTGEKVFLECVQDMDHENMFWYRQDPGLGLRLIYFSYDVKMKEKGDIPEGYSVSREKKERFSLILESASTNQTSMYLCASSSDGGANVLTFGAGSRLTVL.

The V call is TRBV19, the J call TRBJ1-1; unclear D gene. This CDR3 region has 15 residues. The germline gives CDR1 LNHDA, CDR2 SQIVND (reference sequence). V was cut by 5 bases and J by 5 bases, with 18 bases left in between. The CDR3 DNA reads TGTGCCAGTAGTGACGCGTATGGTGGGTGGACTGAAGCTTTCTTT. Its protein product is CASSDAYGGWTEAFF.

V usage is TRBV5-5 and J usage is TRBJ2-7, with TRBD2 matching 9 bases. In germline, CDR1 is SGHKS, CDR2 YYEKEE (reference sequence). This CDR3 contains 14 residues. The V gene end was trimmed by 4 bases and the J gene end by 5 bases; junction bases not matched to a gene: 7. CDR3 amino acids: CASSRTSERDEQYF. CDR3 bases: TGTGCCAGCAGCAGGACTAGCGAACGGGACGAGCAGTACTTC. Using reference TRBV5-5 and TRBJ2-7 for the parts outside the CDR3, the full variable domain is DAGVTQSPTHLIKTRGQQVTLRCSPISGHKSVSWYQQVLGQGPQFIFQYYEKEERGRGNFPDRFSARQFPNYSSELNVNALLLGDSALYLCASSRTSERDEQYFGPGTRLTVT.

The chain has TRBV10-1 and TRBJ1-2, with D tentatively TRBD1 (5 bases). V was cut by 5 bases and J by 3 bases, with 16 bases left in between. The germline V gene has CDR1 WNHNN and CDR2 SYGVQD (reference sequence). This CDR3 is built from 15 residues. The CDR3 reads CASSPERGSHYGYTF. The CDR3 DNA sequence: TGCGCCAGCAGTCCTGAACGGGGGTCACACTATGGCTACACCTTC.

The genes are TRBV19 and TRBJ1-2, with unresolved D. Germline V gives CDR1 LNHDA, CDR2 SQIVND (reference sequence). The CDR3 has 12 residues. V lost 5 bases to trimming and J lost 8 bases, with 12 bases between them. The CDR3 is CASSRGSEGYTF. CDR3 DNA sequence: TGTGCCAGTAGTCGCGGGTCGGAAGGCTACACCTTC.

The V gene is TRBV9, the J gene TRBJ1-2, with D possibly being TRBD1 (5 bases). Trimming left V 1 base short and J 6 bases short, with 13 bases between. The germline gives CDR1 SGDLS, CDR2 YYNGEE. The CDR3 contains 14 residues. This chain's CDR3 is CASSVIGRGDGYTF. CDR3 bases: TGTGCCAGCAGCGTAATAGGGAGGGGAGATGGCTACACCTTC.

The rearrangement uses TRBV6-5 and TRBJ1-1; D might be TRBD1 (5 bases). Trimming left V 10 bases short and J 7 bases short, with 13 bases between. The V gene's germline CDR1 is MNHEY and CDR2 SVGAGI. The CDR3 has 11 residues. Written as DNA, the CDR3 is TGTGCCACCCGGGAGGGGTTTGAAGCTTTCTTT. It yields the protein CATREGFEAFF.

J is TRBJ2-5 and V is TRBV6-6, with 7 positions matching TRBD2. The assigned J gene may be wrong: the sequence end matches TRBJ2-7 better. Germline CDR1 MNHNY, CDR2 SVGAGI (reference sequence). The CDR3 length is 15 residues. The CDR3 DNA is TGTGCCAGCAGTTACTCTCTAGCGGACTCCTACGAGCAGTACTTC. Translating it yields CASSYSLADSYEQYF.

This clone is a singleton in its sample. The rearrangement links TRBV7-2 to TRBJ2-1; D is perhaps TRBD1 (5 bases). Germline V lookup: CDR1 SGHTA, CDR2 FQGNSA. V was clipped by 1 base and J by 8 bases, with 12 bases between them. The CDR3 is 14 amino acids. The CDR3 DNA sequence: TGTGCCAGCAGCTTAGGGGGCGGTTCCCATGAGCAGTTCTTC. The encoded protein is CASSLGGGSHEQFF. Full variable domain (missing parts from reference TRBV7-2 and TRBJ2-1): GAGVSQSPSNKVTEKGKDVELRCDPISGHTALYWYRQSLGQGLEFLIYFQGNSAPDKSGLPSDRFSAERTGGSVSTLTIQRTQQEDSAVYLCASSLGGGSHEQFFGPGTRLTVL.

There are a few counts of this clone. This chain links TRBV7-9 with TRBJ2-2; D perhaps matches TRBD1 (5 bases). The V gene's germline CDR1 is SEHNR and CDR2 FQNEAQ (reference sequence). CDR3 size: 14 residues. The ends were cut back, 3 bases at V and 6 bases at J, with 11 bases in the middle. In nucleotides, the CDR3 is TGTGCCAGCAGCTTCGCCGGCAGGGCCGGGGAGCTGTTTTTT. This codes for CASSFAGRAGELFF.

The CDR3 loop reads CASTGLAGGRLTDTQYF. CDR3 bases: TGTGCCTCAACGGGACTAGCGGGAGGGAGACTCACAGATACGCAGTATTTT. This chain uses TRBV30 with TRBJ2-3, with TRBD2 matching 16 bases. CDR1 and CDR2 (germline): GTSNPN, SVGIG (reference sequence). V lost 7 bases and J lost 2; bases outside the gene matches: 9. The CDR3 sequence is 17 residues long. Full variable domain (outside the CDR3, taken from reference TRBV30 and TRBJ2-3): SQTIHQWPATLVQPVGSPLSLECTVEGTSNPNLYWYRQAAGRGLQLLFYSVGIGQISSEVPQNLSASRPQDRQFILSSKKLLLSDSGFYLCASTGLAGGRLTDTQYFGPGTRLTVL.

The V and J genes are TRBV9 and TRBJ1-1; TRBD1 might be the D (5 bases). The germline V gene encodes CDR1 SGDLS and CDR2 YYNGEE. V was pared by 6 bases and J by 3 bases, with 15 bases between. The CDR3 totals 14 residues. CDR3 DNA: TGTGCCAGCACCCGAAAGGAAGGGGACACTGAAGCTTTCTTT. Amino acids: CASTRKEGDTEAFF.

The chain couples TRBV7-6 to TRBJ2-7; the D is unclear. V was cut by 0 bases and J by 4 bases, with 10 bases left in between. Germline V CDR1 and CDR2: SGHVS, FNYEAQ. The CDR3 is 14 residues long. DNA of the CDR3: TGTGCCAGCAGCTTAGCATCAGGTTCATACGAGCAGTACTTC. It translates to CASSLASGSYEQYF.

The gene calls are TRBV11-2 and TRBJ2-7; tentative D call: TRBD2 (5 bases). The CDR3 spans 15 residues. Germline assignment: CDR1 SGHAT and CDR2 FQNNGV. V was clipped by 5 bases and J by 5 bases, with 19 bases between them. CDR3 sequence (DNA): TGTGCCAGCAGCAGACCTGCGAGGGCTCGGGACGAGCAGTACTTC. Its translation: CASSRPARARDEQYF.

This clone was counted a single time. V and J are TRBV6-5 and TRBJ2-7; TRBD1 matches at 8 bases. Germline V CDR1 and CDR2: MNHEY, SVGAGI. The CDR3 has 16 amino acids. J lost 3 bases, V lost 2 bases, and 9 bases had no gene match. DNA of the CDR3: TGTGCCAGCAGTTACGGGACCGGGACAGGACTCTACGAGCAGTACTTC. As protein: CASSYGTGTGLYEQYF.

The chain has TRBV6-5 and TRBJ1-1, with unresolved D. The CDR3 runs to 15 residues. V gave up 0 bases and J gave up 0 bases, with 8 bases separating them. In germline, CDR1 is MNHEY, CDR2 SVGAGI. CDR3 DNA: TGTGCCAGCAGTTACTCGAGGCCGATGAACACTGAAGCTTTCTTT. Translating it yields CASSYSRPMNTEAFF.

Details on this clone: Additional DNA sequences in this sample encode the identical CDR3. The gene calls are TRBV13 and TRBJ2-1; 11 nucleotides line up with TRBD2. Germline values: CDR1 PRHDT, CDR2 FYEKMQ (reference sequence). Trimming cost V 6 bases and J 0 bases; bases outside gene matches: 16. This CDR3 contains 20 residues. This CDR3 reads CASRLGSGLAGPSSYNEQFF. DNA of the CDR3: TGTGCCAGCAGACTAGGGTCCGGACTAGCGGGCCCGAGCTCCTACAATGAGCAGTTCTTC.

The chain combines TRBV9 with TRBJ1-1; D is undetermined. Germline assignment: CDR1 SGDLS and CDR2 YYNGEE. Trimming pared 3 bases from V and 5 bases from J, leaving 11 bases between. The CDR3 has 13 amino acids. The CDR3 nucleotides are TGTGCCAGCAGCGAACTGGGAAGGACTGAAGCTTTCTTT. Protein sequence: CASSELGRTEAFF.

The chain is built from TRBV29-1 and TRBJ2-2; the match to TRBD2 covers 8 bases. The CDR3 sequence is 13 residues long. Losses at the gene ends were 7 bases for V and 4 bases for J; bases not matched to a gene: 5. Germline CDR1 and CDR2: SQVTM and ANQGSEA. The CDR3 bases are TGCAGCGCCGGGGGGGATTCCACCGGGGAGCTGTTTTTT. This gives the protein CSAGGDSTGELFF.

The chain has TRBV19 and TRBJ1-3; tentative D call: TRBD1 (6 bases). This CDR3 region has 16 residues. V lost 3 bases to trimming and J lost 1 base, with 13 bases between them. Per germline, CDR1 LNHDA and CDR2 SQIVND (reference sequence). CDR3 residues: CASSINDRLSGNTIYF. DNA for the CDR3: TGTGCCAGTAGTATCAACGACAGGTTATCTGGAAACACCATATATTTT.

The rearrangement uses TRBV6-5 and TRBJ2-1; D not certain. Germline-derived CDR1 and CDR2 are MNHEY and SVGAGI. CDR3 length: 14 residues. V lost 7 bases, J lost 0 bases, and 10 bases lay in between. The CDR3 bases are TGTGCCAGCAACAAGAGAGGCTCCTACAATGAGCAGTTCTTC. Translation: CASNKRGSYNEQFF.

V and J are TRBV28 and TRBJ2-2; 8 bases agree with TRBD1. CDR3 length: 16 amino acids. With 7 bases clipped from V and 10 bases from J, the junction kept 17 bases outside the gene matches. CDR1 is MDHEN, CDR2 SYDVKM, per germline. CDR3 DNA: TGTGCCAGCACCGATCAGGGGGCAGGGGGCTCGCTGGAGCTGTTTTTT. It encodes CASTDQGAGGSLELFF.